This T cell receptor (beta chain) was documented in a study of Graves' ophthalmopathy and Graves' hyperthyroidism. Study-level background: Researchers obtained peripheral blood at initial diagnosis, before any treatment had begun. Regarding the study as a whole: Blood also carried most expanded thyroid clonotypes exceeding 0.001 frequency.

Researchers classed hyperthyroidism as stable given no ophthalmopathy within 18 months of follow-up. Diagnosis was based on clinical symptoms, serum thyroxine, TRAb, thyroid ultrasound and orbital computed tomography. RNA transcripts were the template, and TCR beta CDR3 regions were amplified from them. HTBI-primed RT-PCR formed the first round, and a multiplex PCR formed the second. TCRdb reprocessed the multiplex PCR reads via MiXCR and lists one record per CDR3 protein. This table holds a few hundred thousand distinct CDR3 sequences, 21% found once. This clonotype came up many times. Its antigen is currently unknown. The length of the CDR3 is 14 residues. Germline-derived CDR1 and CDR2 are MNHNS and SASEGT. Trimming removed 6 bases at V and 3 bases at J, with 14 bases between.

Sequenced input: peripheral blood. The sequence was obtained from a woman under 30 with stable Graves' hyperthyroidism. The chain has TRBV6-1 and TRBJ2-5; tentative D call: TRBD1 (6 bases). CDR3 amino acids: CASRAGTHEETQYF. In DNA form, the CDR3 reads TGTGCCAGCAGAGCCGGGACACATGAAGAGACCCAGTACTTC.